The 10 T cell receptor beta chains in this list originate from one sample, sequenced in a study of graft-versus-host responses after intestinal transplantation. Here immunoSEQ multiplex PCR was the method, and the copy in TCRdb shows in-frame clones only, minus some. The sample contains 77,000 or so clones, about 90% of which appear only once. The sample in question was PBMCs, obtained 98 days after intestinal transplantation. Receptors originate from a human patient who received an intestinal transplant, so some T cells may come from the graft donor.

CDR3 amino acids: CASSPSTGPYEQYF. CDR3 bases: TGTGCCAGCAGTCCCTCGACAGGGCCCTACGAGCAGTACTTC. The rearrangement links TRBV27 to TRBJ2-7, with TRBD1 identical over 7 bases. The V gene's germline CDR1 is MNHEY and CDR2 SMNVEV (reference sequence). The trim removed 5 bases at V and 2 bases at J, leaving 6 bases unmatched. The CDR3 totals 14 residues.

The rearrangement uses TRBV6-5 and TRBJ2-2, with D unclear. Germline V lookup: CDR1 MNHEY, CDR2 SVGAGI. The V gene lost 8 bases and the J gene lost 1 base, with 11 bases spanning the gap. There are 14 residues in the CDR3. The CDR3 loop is CASGRSGNTGELFF. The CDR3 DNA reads TGTGCCAGCGGGCGATCAGGGAACACCGGGGAGCTGTTTTTT.

CDR3 coding DNA: TGTGCCAGCTCACTACTGACAGGGGACAATGAGCAGTTCTTC. Amino acid sequence: CASSLLTGDNEQFF. J is TRBJ2-1 and V is TRBV18, with 8 bases that match TRBD1. The V segment lost 4 bases and the J segment 5 bases; nucleotides outside the gene matches: 4. The germline CDR1 and CDR2 sequences are KGHSH and LQKENI. This CDR3 has 14 amino acids.

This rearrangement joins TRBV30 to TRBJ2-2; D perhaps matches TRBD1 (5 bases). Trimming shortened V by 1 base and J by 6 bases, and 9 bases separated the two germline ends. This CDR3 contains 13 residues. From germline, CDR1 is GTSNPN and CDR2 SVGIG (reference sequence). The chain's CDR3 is CAWSGRVAGELFF. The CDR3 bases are TGTGCCTGGAGTGGCAGGGTGGCCGGGGAGCTGTTTTTT.

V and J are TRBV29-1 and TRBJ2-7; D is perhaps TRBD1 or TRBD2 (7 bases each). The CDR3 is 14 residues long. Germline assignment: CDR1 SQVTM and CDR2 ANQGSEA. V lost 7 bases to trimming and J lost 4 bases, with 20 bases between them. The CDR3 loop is CSASGGGSGYEQYF. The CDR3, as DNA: TGCAGCGCCTCAGGGGGGGGGAGCGGGTACGAGCAGTACTTC.

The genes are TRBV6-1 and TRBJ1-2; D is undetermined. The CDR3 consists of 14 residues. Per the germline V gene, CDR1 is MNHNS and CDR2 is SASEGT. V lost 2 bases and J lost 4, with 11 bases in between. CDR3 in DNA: TGTGCCAGCAGTGAAAATACAGAGACCTATGGCTACACCTTC. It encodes CASSENTETYGYTF.

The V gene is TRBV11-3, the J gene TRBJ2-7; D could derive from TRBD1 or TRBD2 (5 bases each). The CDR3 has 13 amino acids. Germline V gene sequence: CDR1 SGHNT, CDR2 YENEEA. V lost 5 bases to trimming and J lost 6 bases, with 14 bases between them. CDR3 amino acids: CASSRTGPSEQYF. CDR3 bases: TGTGCCAGCAGCCGCACGGGACCGAGCGAGCAGTACTTC.

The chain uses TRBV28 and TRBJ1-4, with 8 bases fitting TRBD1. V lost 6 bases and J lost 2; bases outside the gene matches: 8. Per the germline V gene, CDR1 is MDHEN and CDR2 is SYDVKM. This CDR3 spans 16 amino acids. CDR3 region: CASRSGGGKTNEKLFF. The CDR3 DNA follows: TGTGCCAGCAGGTCAGGGGGCGGGAAGACTAATGAAAAACTGTTTTTT.

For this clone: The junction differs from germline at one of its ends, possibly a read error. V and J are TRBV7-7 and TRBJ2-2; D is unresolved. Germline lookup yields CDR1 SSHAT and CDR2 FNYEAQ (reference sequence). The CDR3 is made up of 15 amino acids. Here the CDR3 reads CASSLTIPPTGELFF. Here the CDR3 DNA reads TGTGCTAGCAGCTTGACCATACCCCCGACCGGGGAGCTGTTTTTT.

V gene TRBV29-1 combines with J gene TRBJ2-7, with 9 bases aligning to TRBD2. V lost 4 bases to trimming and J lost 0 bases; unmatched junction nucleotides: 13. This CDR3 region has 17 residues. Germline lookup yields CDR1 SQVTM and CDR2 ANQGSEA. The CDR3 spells CSVVNPGAGGLSYEQYF. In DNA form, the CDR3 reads TGCAGCGTTGTGAACCCAGGAGCGGGGGGCCTCTCCTACGAGCAGTACTTC.